This T cell receptor beta chain is from a study of blood T cells in healthy people across ages. The germline gives CDR1 DFQATT, CDR2 SNEGSKA (reference sequence). Unmatched junction bases numbered 8, after V lost 1 base and J lost 3 bases. The CDR3 consists of 15 residues. Study results and limitations: Across samples, TCR beta diversity tracked strongly with naive T cell percentage.

Combining a sample-barcoded 5' primer with a J-beta primer mix, a second PCR ran for about 6 to 11 cycles. The template-switch adaptor, which had 12 random nucleotides, put a tag on each cDNA molecule. TCRdb analysed the 5' RACE reads with MiXCR anew, one entry per CDR3 protein. Of 700,000 to 900,000 distinct CDR3 sequences listed, around 24% are singletons. Regarding this clonotype: Its antigen is currently unknown.

This same sample was also taken into another study, of T cells of mothers and their children.

The chain has TRBV20-1 and TRBJ1-1, with 7 positions matching TRBD1. This TCR was recovered from a boy aged 5-17 years in good health. The sequenced sample was blood. The CDR3 loop reads CSARGRTGEDTEAFF. The CDR3 region has the DNA TGCAGTGCTAGAGGTCGGACAGGAGAGGACACTGAAGCTTTCTTT.